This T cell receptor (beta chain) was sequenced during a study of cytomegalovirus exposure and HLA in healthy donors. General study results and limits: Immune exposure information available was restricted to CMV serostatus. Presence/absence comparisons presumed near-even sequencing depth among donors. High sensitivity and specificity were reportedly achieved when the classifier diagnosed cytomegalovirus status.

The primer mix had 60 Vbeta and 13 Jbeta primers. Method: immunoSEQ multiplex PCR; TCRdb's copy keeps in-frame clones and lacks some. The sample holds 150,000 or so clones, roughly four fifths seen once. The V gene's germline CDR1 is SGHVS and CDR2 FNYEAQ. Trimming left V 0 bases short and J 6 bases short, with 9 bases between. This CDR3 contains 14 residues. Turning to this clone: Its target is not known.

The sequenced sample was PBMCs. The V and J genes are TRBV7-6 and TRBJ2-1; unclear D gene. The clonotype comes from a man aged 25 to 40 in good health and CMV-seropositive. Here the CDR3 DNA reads TGTGCCAGCAGCTTAGCTACTACCCGCAATGAGCAGTTCTTC. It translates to CASSLATTRNEQFF.